This T cell receptor beta chain was sequenced for a study of T-cell memory formation after mild COVID-19. Study information: Largely, the TCR clusters proved donor specific.

A word on this clonotype: Antigen unknown.

The CDR3 runs to 16 residues. The ends were cut back, 0 bases at V and 3 bases at J, with 13 bases in the middle. Germline values: CDR1 LGHDT, CDR2 YNNKEL (reference sequence). Findings of the study overall: Cross-reactive memory appears to have joined, as suggested by some responding clones showing up in pre-infection memory. Clones shrinking from day 15 to 85 showed even CD4/CD8 mixes; later expanders tilted CD4+.

5'RACE primed at constant segments yielded TCR alpha and TCR beta cDNA libraries bearing sample barcodes and UMIs. MiXCR was run by TCRdb on the 5' RACE reads, yielding one entry per CDR3 protein. The sample yields some 310,000 distinct CDR3 sequences, less than 25% seen once. The material sequenced was PBMCs or a T cell subset sorted from them (not recorded which). The chain links TRBV3-1 to TRBJ2-3; D may be TRBD1 (5 bases). The receptor comes from a man between 18 and 29 years old who had mild COVID-19 (a few samples of this study predate the infection). Cell type and time point are not known. In DNA, the CDR3 is TGTGCCAGCAGCCAAGAAGGGGCAGGGTGGACAGATACGCAGTATTTT. This translates into CASSQEGAGWTDTQYF.